These T cell receptor beta chains were read from a single sample in a study of cytomegalovirus exposure and HLA in healthy donors. Here immunoSEQ multiplex PCR was the method, and the copy in TCRdb shows in-frame clones only, minus some. The sample holds about 95,000 clones; 75% to 90% are singletons and the top ten take 20% to 25%. The sample comprised PBMCs. The receptors were sampled from a man aged 18-30 years in good health and CMV-seropositive. The CDR3 runs from the conserved cysteine through the conserved F or W. D genes are given only for firm matches. Where a row states a size, it is once, few, many or the class of an expanded clone; other rows omit it.

V gene	D gene	J gene	CDR3 length	clone size	CDR3 protein	CDR3 DNA
TRBV18	NA	TRBJ2-2	14	few	CASSPPEDSGELFF	TGTGCCAGCTCACCACCGGAGGACTCCGGGGAGCTGTTTTTT
TRBV2	TRBD1	TRBJ2-7	14	NA	CASSPGQRSYEQYF	TGTGCCAGCAGTCCGGGACAGAGGTCATACGAGCAGTACTTC
TRBV6-5	TRBD2	TRBJ2-2	15	NA	CASIDGTSGTGELFF	TGTGCCAGCATAGACGGGACTAGCGGGACCGGGGAGCTGTTTTTT
TRBV6-1	NA	TRBJ2-3	11	NA	CASLSADTQYF	TGTGCCAGCCTTTCCGCAGATACGCAGTATTTT
TRBV11-3	NA	TRBJ1-5	12	NA	CANTDELEPQHF	TGTGCCAACACTGACGAACTAGAGCCCCAGCATTTT
TRBV2	TRBD1	TRBJ1-1	13	NA	CASQTGENTEAFF	TGTGCCAGTCAGACAGGGGAGAACACTGAAGCTTTCTTT
TRBV30	NA	TRBJ1-2	15	few	CAWRFGAGDNYGYTF	TGTGCCTGGAGGTTCGGGGCAGGGGACAACTATGGCTACACCTTC
TRBV28	TRBD1	TRBJ1-2	16	once	CASSRPRGRSVGGYTF	TGTGCCAGCAGTCGCCCCAGGGGGAGATCTGTTGGTGGCTACACCTTC
TRBV6-4	TRBD2	TRBJ2-3	16	few	CASSEALAGGTDTQYF	TGTGCCAGCAGTGAAGCGCTAGCGGGAGGCACAGATACGCAGTATTTT
TRBV10-2	TRBD1	TRBJ1-1	13	NA	CASTGQANTEAFF	TGCGCCAGCACCGGACAGGCGAACACTGAAGCTTTCTTT
TRBV27	NA	TRBJ2-3	13	NA	CASSFGGSDTQYF	TGTGCCAGCAGTTTTGGGGGCTCAGATACGCAGTATTTT
TRBV5-6	TRBD2	TRBJ2-5	14	NA	CASSWRGSLETQYF	TGTGCCAGCAGCTGGCGCGGGAGTTTAGAGACCCAGTACTTC
TRBV19	NA	TRBJ1-2	13	NA	CASTRNANYGYTF	TGTGCCAGTACCAGAAACGCTAACTATGGCTACACCTTC
TRBV28	TRBD1	TRBJ1-5	17	NA	CASTPGQGGVGNQPQHF	TGTGCCAGCACCCCGGGACAGGGAGGTGTGGGCAATCAGCCCCAGCATTTT
TRBV6-1	NA	TRBJ1-2	12	NA	CASSDTSGGYTF	TGTGCCAGCAGTGATACATCAGGAGGCTACACCTTC
TRBV28	NA	TRBJ1-5	16	NA	CASSPRGWGADQPQHF	TGTGCCAGCAGTCCGCGGGGGTGGGGGGCAGATCAGCCCCAGCATTTT
TRBV27	NA	TRBJ1-2	11	NA	CASSDSDGYTF	TGTGCCAGCAGTGACAGCGATGGCTACACCTTC
TRBV6-6	NA	TRBJ2-7	13	NA	CASSAPPSYEQYF	TGTGCCAGCAGCGCGCCACCCTCCTACGAGCAGTACTTC
TRBV19	TRBD2	TRBJ2-1	15	NA	CASSISLTSGSKPFF	TGTGCCAGTAGTATTTCCCTAACTAGCGGGAGCAAGCCGTTCTTC
TRBV7-3	NA	TRBJ2-1	13	NA	CASSLSRQDEQFF	TGTGCCAGCAGCTTAAGTCGGCAGGATGAGCAGTTCTTC
TRBV27	TRBD2	TRBJ2-5	14	NA	CASSLSGIEETQYF	TGTGCCAGCAGTTTAAGCGGGATCGAAGAGACCCAGTACTTC
TRBV6-1	TRBD1	TRBJ2-3	15	NA	CASSDGTGGADTQYF	TGTGCCAGCAGCGACGGGACAGGGGGCGCGGATACGCAGTATTTT
TRBV7-2	NA	TRBJ1-4	17	NA	CASSLRWVGQHSEKLFF	TGTGCCAGCAGCTTAAGATGGGTGGGGCAGCATTCAGAAAAACTGTTTTTT
TRBV6-1	NA	TRBJ2-1	17	NA	CASSELGDSSSYNEQFF	TGTGCCAGCAGTGAACTAGGGGACTCCAGCTCCTACAATGAGCAGTTCTTC
TRBV2	NA	TRBJ2-7	14	NA	CASLVWVLADEQYF	TGTGCCAGCTTGGTTTGGGTTCTAGCAGACGAGCAGTACTTC
TRBV4-2	NA	TRBJ2-1	14	NA	CASSQDLAYNEQFF	TGTGCCAGCAGCCAAGATCTAGCGTACAATGAGCAGTTCTTC
TRBV28	NA	TRBJ1-1	14	NA	CASSIYIRDTEAFF	TGTGCCAGCAGTATCTATATACGGGACACTGAAGCTTTCTTT
TRBV4-2	TRBD1	TRBJ2-7	17	NA	CASSPSHQTGWNFEQYF	TGTGCCAGCAGCCCCTCGCATCAGACAGGGTGGAACTTCGAGCAGTACTTC
TRBV15	NA	TRBJ2-2	17	NA	CATSRSVGGAGSGELFF	TGTGCCACCAGCAGATCCGTGGGGGGGGCTGGCTCCGGGGAGCTGTTTTTT
TRBV7-3	NA	TRBJ2-2	14	NA	CASSGTPNTGELFF	TGTGCCAGCAGCGGGACACCCAACACCGGGGAGCTGTTTTTT
TRBV6-6	NA	TRBJ2-7	13	few	CASSSGLTYEQYF	TGTGCCAGCAGTTCTGGGCTTACCTACGAGCAGTACTTC
TRBV9	NA	TRBJ2-1	13	NA	CASSVGAGNEQFF	TGTGCCAGCAGCGTAGGGGCAGGCAATGAGCAGTTCTTC
TRBV9	NA	TRBJ2-1	14	NA	CASSVDSGKNEQFF	TGTGCCAGCAGCGTAGATTCAGGAAAGAATGAGCAGTTCTTC
TRBV29-1	TRBD2	TRBJ2-5	13	NA	CSVRREDWETQYF	TGCAGCGTGCGCCGGGAGGATTGGGAGACCCAGTACTTC
TRBV5-5	NA	TRBJ2-2	15	NA	CASSLAPMETGELFF	TGTGCCAGCAGCTTGGCTCCGATGGAGACCGGGGAGCTGTTTTTT
TRBV6-1	TRBD1	TRBJ1-4	13	NA	CASGGTGGEKLFF	TGTGCCAGCGGCGGGACAGGGGGAGAAAAACTGTTTTTT
TRBV7-8	NA	TRBJ2-2	14	NA	CASSLRGGSGELFF	TGTGCCAGCAGCTTAAGGGGGGGATCCGGGGAGCTGTTTTTT
TRBV27	TRBD1	TRBJ1-1	15	NA	CASSLRQGAETEAFF	TGTGCCAGCAGTTTAAGACAGGGGGCTGAGACTGAAGCTTTCTTT